This TCR beta chain is drawn from a study of response to subunit inactivated influenza vaccine. The V end was cut by 2 bases, the J end by 6 bases, with 13 bases between. The CDR3 is made up of 14 amino acids. Germline assignment: CDR1 SGHAT and CDR2 FQNNGV. From the RT-PCR reads, TCRdb called clonotypes with MiXCR, one entry per CDR3 protein. The table includes approximately 500,000 distinct CDR3 sequences, under 30% detected once. The sample was also reused in another study, on T cells expressing NK-cell markers. That paper notes: Generation of TCR beta cDNA was performed by 5'RACE template switching incorporating UMIs. Of the CD8+ T cells in about 6 donors, about 1.0-7.5% belonged to dominant NKG2C+ clonotypes.

This clonotype was sampled from a man in his fifties who received an inactivated influenza vaccine. This chain joins TRBV11-2 and TRBJ2-5, with unresolved D. The sequenced sample was CD4+ T cells sorted from PBMCs, obtained 11 to 12 days after vaccination. CDR3: CASSLLRAMKTQYF. CDR3 DNA: TGTGCCAGCAGCTTATTACGCGCAATGAAGACCCAGTACTTC.